These T cell receptor beta chains were read from a single sample in a study of T cell responses to AZD1222 COVID-19 vaccine. Sequenced by immunoSEQ multiplex PCR; TCRdb stores in-frame clones only, minus some. The table records about 100,000 clones, 80% to 95% of them present only once. Material: peripheral blood, obtained 28 days after the second AZD1222 dose. These receptors all stem from an adult who received the AZD1222 COVID-19 vaccine. The CDR3 runs from the conserved cysteine through the conserved F or W. The order of the fields is D gene, clone size, J gene, V gene, CDR3 protein, CDR3 DNA. The D gene is left open where the match is weak. Size is stated for part of the rows, as once, few or many counts, or as a class when the clone is expanded.

D: TRBD1; size: NA; J: TRBJ1-2; V: TRBV7-2; CDR3: CASSPRQGANYGYTF; DNA: TGTGCCAGCAGCCCAAGACAGGGTGCTAACTATGGCTACACCTTC
D: TRBD1; size: few; J: TRBJ2-7; V: TRBV7-2; CDR3: CASSPRTGWDEQYF; DNA: TGTGCCAGCAGCCCCCGGACAGGGTGGGACGAGCAGTACTTC
D: NA; size: NA; J: TRBJ1-2; V: TRBV24-1; CDR3: CATSDGGHPNYGYTF; DNA: TGTGCCACCAGTGATGGGGGCCACCCTAACTATGGCTACACCTTC
D: TRBD1; size: NA; J: TRBJ2-7; V: TRBV6-5; CDR3: CASTDRVNEQYF; DNA: TGTGCCAGCACGGACAGGGTCAACGAGCAGTACTTC
D: TRBD2; size: NA; J: TRBJ2-7; V: TRBV10-3; CDR3: CAIRRDSLGASGRVVSYEQYF; DNA: TGTGCCATCAGAAGGGACAGTTTGGGGGCTAGCGGGAGGGTAGTGTCCTACGAGCAGTACTTC
D: TRBD1; size: NA; J: TRBJ1-3; V: TRBV19; CDR3: CASTLPTGKGNTIYF; DNA: TGTGCCAGTACCCTCCCGACAGGGAAAGGAAACACCATATATTTT
D: NA; size: NA; J: TRBJ1-1; V: TRBV6-5; CDR3: CASTGSINTEAFF; DNA: TGTGCCAGCACGGGGTCGATAAACACTGAAGCTTTCTTT
D: NA; size: once; J: TRBJ2-3; V: TRBV9; CDR3: CASSPPTDTQYF; DNA: TGTGCCAGCAGCCCCCCCACAGATACGCAGTATTTT
D: NA; size: NA; J: TRBJ1-5; V: TRBV28; CDR3: CASSHTQPQHF; DNA: TGTGCCAGCAGTCATACCCAGCCCCAGCATTTT
D: NA; size: NA; J: TRBJ1-2; V: TRBV6-4; CDR3: CASRGVKGDGYTF; DNA: TGTGCCAGCAGGGGGGTTAAGGGCGATGGCTACACCTTC
D: TRBD2; size: NA; J: TRBJ2-7; V: TRBV7-9; CDR3: CASISGSDEQYF; DNA: TGTGCCAGTATTAGCGGGAGCGACGAGCAGTACTTC
D: TRBD1; size: NA; J: TRBJ2-1; V: TRBV7-2; CDR3: CASSPKTGSNNEQFF; DNA: TGTGCCAGCAGCCCTAAGACAGGGTCGAACAATGAGCAGTTCTTC
D: TRBD2; size: NA; J: TRBJ2-7; V: TRBV10-3; CDR3: CAIRGASGSYEQYF; DNA: TGTGCCATCAGAGGGGCTAGCGGGAGCTACGAGCAGTACTTC
D: NA; size: NA; J: TRBJ2-5; V: TRBV28; CDR3: CASRSGGLPTQYF; DNA: TGTGCCAGCAGGTCCGGGGGCCTTCCGACCCAGTACTTC
D: TRBD2; size: once; J: TRBJ2-7; V: TRBV7-2; CDR3: CASSFAGGSYEQYF; DNA: TGTGCCAGCAGCTTTGCGGGAGGGTCCTACGAGCAGTACTTC
D: TRBD1; size: NA; J: TRBJ1-1; V: TRBV5-1; CDR3: CASSPGDRANTEAFF; DNA: TGCGCCAGCAGCCCAGGGGACAGGGCGAACACTGAAGCTTTCTTT
D: TRBD2; size: NA; J: TRBJ2-1; V: TRBV9; CDR3: CASSASPGLAYNEQFF; DNA: TGTGCCAGCAGCGCATCACCGGGACTAGCCTACAATGAGCAGTTCTTC
D: NA; size: NA; J: TRBJ2-5; V: TRBV15; CDR3: CATSRGIEAQYF; DNA: TGTGCCACCAGCAGAGGGATCGAGGCCCAGTACTTC
D: TRBD1; size: NA; J: TRBJ1-5; V: TRBV5-4; CDR3: CASSPGQGVNQPQHF; DNA: TGTGCCAGCAGCCCCGGACAGGGGGTCAATCAGCCCCAGCATTTT
D: TRBD1; size: NA; J: TRBJ1-5; V: TRBV18; CDR3: CASSPGTGTGYSNQPQHF; DNA: TGTGCCAGCTCACCCGGGACAGGGACGGGCTATAGCAATCAGCCCCAGCATTTT
D: NA; size: NA; J: TRBJ2-7; V: TRBV5-5; CDR3: CASSLRTRTYEQYF; DNA: TGTGCCAGCAGCTTGAGGACAAGGACCTACGAGCAGTACTTC
D: NA; size: NA; J: TRBJ1-2; V: TRBV6-1; CDR3: CASSEWGVGNYGYTF; DNA: TGTGCCAGCAGTGAATGGGGAGTAGGTAACTATGGCTACACCTTC
D: NA; size: NA; J: TRBJ2-7; V: TRBV5-1; CDR3: CASSYKTVTSYEQYF; DNA: TGCGCCAGCAGCTATAAAACGGTAACCTCCTACGAGCAGTACTTC
D: TRBD2; size: NA; J: TRBJ2-7; V: TRBV27; CDR3: CASSLSIRQGLAGALYEQYF; DNA: TGTGCCAGCAGTTTATCGATAAGGCAGGGACTAGCGGGGGCCTTGTACGAGCAGTACTTC
D: NA; size: NA; J: TRBJ1-2; V: TRBV9; CDR3: CASSSRAGYGYTF; DNA: TGTGCCAGCAGCTCACGGGCAGGGTATGGCTACACCTTC
D: NA; size: NA; J: TRBJ2-7; V: TRBV19; CDR3: CASSMQSNYEQYF; DNA: TGTGCCAGTAGTATGCAGAGTAACTACGAGCAGTACTTC
D: NA; size: NA; J: TRBJ1-1; V: TRBV3-1/TRBV3-2; CDR3: CASSPRQGSTEAFF; DNA: TGTGCCAGCAGCCCTCGGCAGGGCAGCACTGAAGCTTTCTTT
D: TRBD1; size: NA; J: TRBJ1-6; V: TRBV5-5; CDR3: CASRLGDSQNSPLHF; DNA: TGTGCCAGCAGGCTTGGGGACAGTCAGAATTCACCCCTCCACTTT
D: NA; size: NA; J: TRBJ2-3; V: TRBV12-3/TRBV12-4; CDR3: CASSFSDTQYF; DNA: TGTGCCAGCAGTTTTAGCGATACGCAGTATTTT
D: NA; size: NA; J: TRBJ2-7; V: TRBV6-5; CDR3: CASSFNSYEQYF; DNA: TGTGCCAGCAGTTTCAACTCCTACGAGCAGTACTTC
D: NA; size: NA; J: TRBJ2-3; V: TRBV10-1; CDR3: CASSEGLLDTQYF; DNA: TGCGCCAGCAGTGAAGGCCTCTTGGATACGCAGTATTTT
D: TRBD2; size: NA; J: TRBJ2-7; V: TRBV10-3; CDR3: CAIRGGLAVSSYEQYF; DNA: TGTGCCATCAGAGGGGGACTAGCGGTAAGCTCCTACGAGCAGTACTTC
D: NA; size: NA; J: TRBJ1-2; V: TRBV21-1; CDR3: CASSRKSYGYTF; DNA: TGTGCCAGCAGCAGGAAGTCCTATGGCTACACCTTC
D: NA; size: NA; J: TRBJ2-3; V: TRBV5-6; CDR3: CASSVGTGASTDTQYF; DNA: TGTGCCAGCAGCGTCGGAACGGGAGCTAGCACAGATACGCAGTATTTT
D: NA; size: NA; J: TRBJ2-7; V: TRBV5-1; CDR3: CASSPGGGYEQYF; DNA: TGCGCCAGCAGCCCCGGAGGGGGCTACGAGCAGTACTTC
D: NA; size: NA; J: TRBJ1-2; V: TRBV28; CDR3: CASRGVAWRETF; DNA: TGTGCCAGCAGGGGGGTTGCGTGGCGTGAGACCTTC
D: NA; size: few; J: TRBJ1-4; V: TRBV4-3; CDR3: CASSQDVTVSEGLFF; DNA: TGCGCCAGCAGCCAAGATGTGACAGTGAGTGAAGGGCTGTTTTTT
D: TRBD1; size: NA; J: TRBJ1-2; V: TRBV5-1; CDR3: CASSQAGGIDYGYTF; DNA: TGCGCCAGCAGCCAGGCAGGGGGGATCGACTATGGCTACACCTTC
D: NA; size: NA; J: TRBJ2-7; V: TRBV20-1; CDR3: CSARETNEQYF; DNA: TGCAGTGCTAGAGAAACCAACGAGCAGTACTTC
D: NA; size: NA; J: TRBJ2-7; V: TRBV29-1; CDR3: CSVAGTNSYEQYF; DNA: TGCAGCGTTGCCGGGACAAACTCCTACGAGCAGTACTTC
D: TRBD1; size: NA; J: TRBJ2-3; V: TRBV5-5; CDR3: CASSLGPGGEDTQYF; DNA: TGTGCCAGCAGCTTGGGTCCAGGGGGCGAAGATACGCAGTATTTT
D: NA; size: NA; J: TRBJ2-5; V: TRBV3-1/TRBV3-2; CDR3: CASSLQETQYF; DNA: TGTGCCAGCAGCCTTCAAGAGACCCAGTACTTC
D: TRBD2; size: NA; J: TRBJ2-5; V: TRBV7-6; CDR3: CASSSKTSSRKTQYF; DNA: TGTGCCAGCAGCTCAAAGACTAGCTCAAGAAAGACCCAGTACTTC
D: NA; size: NA; J: TRBJ1-1; V: TRBV7-9; CDR3: CASSPTRENTEAFF; DNA: TGTGCCAGCAGCCCTACAAGGGAGAACACTGAAGCTTTCTTT
D: NA; size: NA; J: TRBJ1-2; V: TRBV5-1; CDR3: CASTLTVGNYGYTF; DNA: TGCGCCAGCACCCTGACAGTGGGGAACTATGGCTACACCTTC
D: NA; size: NA; J: TRBJ1-1; V: TRBV28; CDR3: CAEGGTNTEAFF; DNA: TGTGCAGAGGGGGGGACGAACACTGAAGCTTTCTTT
D: NA; size: NA; J: TRBJ1-3; V: TRBV25-1; CDR3: CASSVKYGRAGNTIYF; DNA: TGTGCCAGCAGTGTGAAATACGGCAGGGCTGGAAACACCATATATTTT
D: NA; size: NA; J: TRBJ1-5; V: TRBV5-5; CDR3: CASSLYGSNQPQHF; DNA: TGTGCCAGCAGCTTGTACGGCAGCAATCAGCCCCAGCATTTT
D: NA; size: NA; J: TRBJ2-1; V: TRBV9; CDR3: CASSVGPSGRTSYNEQFF; DNA: TGTGCCAGCAGCGTAGGCCCTTCGGGGAGAACCTCCTACAATGAGCAGTTCTTC
D: NA; size: few; J: TRBJ1-1; V: TRBV28; CDR3: CASSLQSGNTEAFF; DNA: TGTGCCAGCAGTTTACAGTCGGGAAACACTGAAGCTTTCTTT
D: NA; size: NA; J: TRBJ2-3; V: TRBV5-6; CDR3: CASSFQSDTQYF; DNA: TGTGCCAGCAGCTTTCAGTCGGATACGCAGTATTTT
D: NA; size: NA; J: TRBJ2-3; V: TRBV7-6; CDR3: CASSLGGREFPDTQYF; DNA: TGTGCCAGCAGCTTAGGGGGGCGGGAGTTTCCAGATACGCAGTATTTT
D: NA; size: NA; J: TRBJ2-7; V: TRBV7-6; CDR3: CASSPRWRDSYEQYF; DNA: TGTGCCAGCAGCCCCCGCTGGCGGGACTCCTACGAGCAGTACTTC